The source of this T cell receptor (beta chain) is a study of CD8 T cells in Susac syndrome. The germline CDR1 and CDR2 sequences are SEHNR and FQNEAQ (reference sequence). Trimming took 5 bases from V and 6 from J, leaving 11 bases between them. The CDR3 runs to 12 residues. Random hexamers were used to reverse transcribe the RNA input (roughly 0.5 to 1 ug). The authors amplified TCR beta CDR3 across 54 Vbeta and 13 Jbeta using immunoSEQ multiplex PCR. Via MiXCR, TCRdb re-called the immunoSEQ multiplex PCR reads, giving one row per CDR3 protein. The sample lists fewer than 300,000 distinct CDR3 sequences; about 85% were seen once. This clonotype turned up a few times.

The V call is TRBV7-9, the J call TRBJ2-7, with D possibly being TRBD1 (5 bases). Sequenced sample: CD8+ T cells from PBMCs. The sequence was collected from a human donor with multiple sclerosis. The CDR3 sequence is CASSGAGFEQYF. The CDR3 bases are TGTGCCAGCAGCGGGGCAGGGTTCGAGCAGTACTTC.